The 2 T cell receptor beta chains below were found in one sample sequenced in a study of T cell changes during pregnancy in multiple sclerosis. Method: immunoSEQ multiplex PCR; TCRdb's copy keeps in-frame clones and lacks some. The repertoire holds 85,000 to 90,000 clones, with around 93% as singletons. The sample in question was peripheral blood, obtained in the first trimester of pregnancy. The receptors derive from a female donor in good health, enrolled as a control in a pregnancy study.

This chain uses TRBV7-2 with TRBJ1-1; D unclear. V dropped 7 bases and J dropped 0 bases, with 9 bases sitting between them. The CDR3 spans 13 residues. The germline gives CDR1 SGHTA, CDR2 FQGNSA. DNA for the CDR3: TGTGCCAGCAACCGCAACTTGAACACTGAAGCTTTCTTT. As protein: CASNRNLNTEAFF.

This clone has a single count. This rearrangement joins TRBV4-3 to TRBJ1-1; D possibly corresponds to TRBD1 (5 bases). There are 15 residues in the CDR3. The V gene lost 1 base and the J gene lost 4 bases, with 13 bases spanning the gap. Germline loops: CDR1 LGHNA, CDR2 YSLEER. As DNA, the CDR3 is TGCGCCAGCAGCCAAGTGTGGGAGGGGAGCACTGAAGCTTTCTTT. Its translation: CASSQVWEGSTEAFF.